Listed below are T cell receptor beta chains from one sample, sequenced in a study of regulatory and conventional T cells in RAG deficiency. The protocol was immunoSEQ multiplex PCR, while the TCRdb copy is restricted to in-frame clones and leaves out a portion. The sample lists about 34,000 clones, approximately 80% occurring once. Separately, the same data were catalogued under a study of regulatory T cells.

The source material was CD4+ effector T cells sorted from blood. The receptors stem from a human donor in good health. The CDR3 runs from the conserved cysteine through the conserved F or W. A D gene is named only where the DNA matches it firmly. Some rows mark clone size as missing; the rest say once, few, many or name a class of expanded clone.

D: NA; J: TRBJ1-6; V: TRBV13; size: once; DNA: TGTGCCAGCAGCTTAGGGATTTCACCCCTCCACTTT; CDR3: CASSLGISPLHF
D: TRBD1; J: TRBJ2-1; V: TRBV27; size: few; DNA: TGTGCCAGCAGAATGGGGGACAGGGCTGTAGGTGAGCAGTTCTTC; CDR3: CASRMGDRAVGEQFF
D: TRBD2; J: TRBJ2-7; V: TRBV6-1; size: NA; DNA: TGTGCCAGCAGTGAAGCGCTGGGCGGGGGGGCTATCGAGCAGTACTTC; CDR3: CASSEALGGGAIEQYF
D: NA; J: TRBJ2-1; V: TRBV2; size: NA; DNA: TGTGCCAGCGGAGGGCTAGCGAAAAATGAGCAGTTCTTC; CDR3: CASGGLAKNEQFF
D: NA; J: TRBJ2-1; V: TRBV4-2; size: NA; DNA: TGTGCCAGCAGCCAAGATAAAGCCAGTGAGCAGTTCTTC; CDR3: CASSQDKASEQFF
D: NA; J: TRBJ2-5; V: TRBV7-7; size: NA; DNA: TGTGCTAGCAGCCCGAACCGCGATGGGACCCAGTACTTC; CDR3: CASSPNRDGTQYF
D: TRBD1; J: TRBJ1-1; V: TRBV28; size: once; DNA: TGTGCCAGCAGTCCGAACAGGGGTGAAGCTTTCTTT; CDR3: CASSPNRGEAFF
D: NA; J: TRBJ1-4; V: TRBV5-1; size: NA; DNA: TGCGCCAGCAGCCATGCAGGGCGGGCATCTGAAAAACTGTTTTTT; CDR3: CASSHAGRASEKLFF
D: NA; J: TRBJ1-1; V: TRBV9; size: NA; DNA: TGTGCCAGCAGCGTGCGAGGACCGGGCACTGAAGCTTTCTTT; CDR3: CASSVRGPGTEAFF
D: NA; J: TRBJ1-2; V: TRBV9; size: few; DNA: TGTGCCAGCAGCGTAGCTAACAGACAATATGGCTACACCTTC; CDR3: CASSVANRQYGYTF
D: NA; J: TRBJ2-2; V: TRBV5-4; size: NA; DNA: TGTGCCAGCAGCCCAATACTGGGCCAAGGGGAGCTGTTTTTT; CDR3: CASSPILGQGELFF
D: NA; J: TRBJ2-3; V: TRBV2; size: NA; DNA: TGTGCCAGCAGTGAAAACGGGATTAGCACAGATACGCAGTATTTT; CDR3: CASSENGISTDTQYF
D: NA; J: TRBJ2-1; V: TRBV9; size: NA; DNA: TGTGCCAGCAGCGCCGGGACCGTGTCCAATGAGCAGTTCTTC; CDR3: CASSAGTVSNEQFF
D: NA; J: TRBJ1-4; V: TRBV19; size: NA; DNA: TGTGCCAGCAGGGAGTGGGCTGCAACTAATGAAAAACTGTTTTTT; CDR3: CASREWAATNEKLFF
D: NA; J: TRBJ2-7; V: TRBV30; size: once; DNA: TGTGCCTGGAGATTTTCGTTGGGGCGTCGCGCCTACGAGCAGTACTTC; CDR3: CAWRFSLGRRAYEQYF
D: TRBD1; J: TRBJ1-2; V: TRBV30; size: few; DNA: TGTGCCTGGCTTCTCACGGGGACAGGGGGCTATGGCTACACCTTC; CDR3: CAWLLTGTGGYGYTF
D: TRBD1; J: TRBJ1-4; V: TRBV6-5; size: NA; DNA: TGTGCCAGCAGCATGGACAGGGTCAGGGAAAAACTGTTTTTT; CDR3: CASSMDRVREKLFF
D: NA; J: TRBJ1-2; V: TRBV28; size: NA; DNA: TGTGCCAGCATCGGTAGGGGCTATGGCTACACCTTC; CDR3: CASIGRGYGYTF
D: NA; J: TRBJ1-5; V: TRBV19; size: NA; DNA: TGTGCCAGTAGTATCGGACAGAGTTTAGTGCCCCAGCATTTT; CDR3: CASSIGQSLVPQHF
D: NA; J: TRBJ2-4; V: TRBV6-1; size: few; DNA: TGTGCCAGCGTTAAGCACTCCGGGGGCTTTCAGTACTTC; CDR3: CASVKHSGGFQYF
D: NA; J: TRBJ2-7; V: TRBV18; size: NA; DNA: TGTGCCAGCTCACCAACTGCCCAGAGAGACTACGAGCAGTACTTC; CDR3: CASSPTAQRDYEQYF
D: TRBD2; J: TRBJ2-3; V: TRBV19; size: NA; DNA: TGTGCCAGTAGTCCCGGGACTAGCGGGGGGTCATTCCTCACAGATACGCAGTATTTT; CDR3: CASSPGTSGGSFLTDTQYF
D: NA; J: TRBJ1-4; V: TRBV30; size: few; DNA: TGTGCCTGGAGTGTAGCTCGTGGTGAAAAACTGTTTTTT; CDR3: CAWSVARGEKLFF
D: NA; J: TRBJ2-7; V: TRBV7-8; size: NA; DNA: TGTGCCAGCAGCTTAGAGATGGGGAGCTCCTACGAGCAGTACTTC; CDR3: CASSLEMGSSYEQYF
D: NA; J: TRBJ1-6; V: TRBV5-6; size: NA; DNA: TGTGCCAGCAGCATGACCTTTTATAATTCACCCCTCCACTTT; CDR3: CASSMTFYNSPLHF
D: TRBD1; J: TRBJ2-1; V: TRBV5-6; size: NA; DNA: TGTGCCAGCAGCCAAGGCCCGACAGGGAGCTCCTACAATGAGCAGTTCTTC; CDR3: CASSQGPTGSSYNEQFF
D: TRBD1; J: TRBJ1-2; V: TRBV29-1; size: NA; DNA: TGCAGCGTAGAGGGGCAGGGGGCGCCTTGGGTCTATGGCTACACCTTC; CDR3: CSVEGQGAPWVYGYTF
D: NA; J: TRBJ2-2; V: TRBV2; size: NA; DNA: TGTGCCAGCAGCCCGGGGTGGGGGGCCCCCGGGGAGCTGTTTTTT; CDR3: CASSPGWGAPGELFF
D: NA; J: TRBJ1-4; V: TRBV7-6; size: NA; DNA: TGTGCCAGCAGCGCCCCAGGGGCTTTTAATGAAAAACTGTTTTTT; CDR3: CASSAPGAFNEKLFF
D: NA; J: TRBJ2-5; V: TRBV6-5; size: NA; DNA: TGTGCCACCCGACACATCGAAGAGACCCAGTACTTC; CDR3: CATRHIEETQYF
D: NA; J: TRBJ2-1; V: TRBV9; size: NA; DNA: TGTGCCAGCAGCGTATTAACTAGTAATGAGCAGTTCTTC; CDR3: CASSVLTSNEQFF
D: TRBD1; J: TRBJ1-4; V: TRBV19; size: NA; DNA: TGTGCCACCCAAGGGACCGGGACAGGGGTTGAAAAACTGTTTTTT; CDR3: CATQGTGTGVEKLFF
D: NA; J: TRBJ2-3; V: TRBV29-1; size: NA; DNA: TGCAGCCATTCAGGGGGGGCCTCAACGCAGTATTTT; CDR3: CSHSGGASTQYF
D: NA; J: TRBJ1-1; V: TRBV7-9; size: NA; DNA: TGTGCCAGCAGCTTAGCCGTCAGGGACACTGAAGCTTTCTTT; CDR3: CASSLAVRDTEAFF
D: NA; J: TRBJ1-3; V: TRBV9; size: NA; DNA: TGTGCCAGCAGCGCCCGCCCGGACAGCCTTTCTGGAAACACCATATATTTT; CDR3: CASSARPDSLSGNTIYF
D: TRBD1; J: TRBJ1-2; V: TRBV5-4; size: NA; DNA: TGTGCCAGCAGCACCGGGACAGGGGGCTGGGGCTACACCTTC; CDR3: CASSTGTGGWGYTF
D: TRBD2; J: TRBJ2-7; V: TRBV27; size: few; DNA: TGTGCCAGCAGTTCCCAGGGAGGGGCCGAGCAGTACTTC; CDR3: CASSSQGGAEQYF
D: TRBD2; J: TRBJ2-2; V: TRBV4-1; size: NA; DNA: TGCGCCAGCAGCCAAGTTGGCCGGGGGGGCTCCGGGGAGCTGTTTTTT; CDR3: CASSQVGRGGSGELFF
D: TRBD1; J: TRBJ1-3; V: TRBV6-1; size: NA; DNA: TGTGCCAGCAGTGAAGTGAATACAGGGGGTTCTCGAAACACCATATATTTT; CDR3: CASSEVNTGGSRNTIYF
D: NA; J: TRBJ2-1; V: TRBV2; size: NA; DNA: TGTGCCAGCAGTGAAGCGGAAATATCTCATGAGCAGTTCTTC; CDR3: CASSEAEISHEQFF
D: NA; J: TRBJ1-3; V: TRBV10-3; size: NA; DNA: TGTGCCAGTCATCCGGGTAACTCTGGAAACACCATATATTTT; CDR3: CASHPGNSGNTIYF
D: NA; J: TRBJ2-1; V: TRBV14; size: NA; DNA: TGTGCCAGCAGCCAGATGAGTCTTACTGCTGGGGAGCAGTTCTTC; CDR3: CASSQMSLTAGEQFF
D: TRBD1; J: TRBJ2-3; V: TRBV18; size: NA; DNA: TGTGCCAGCTCACCGAAGACAGGGTGGTATGGCACAGATACGCAGTATTTT; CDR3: CASSPKTGWYGTDTQYF
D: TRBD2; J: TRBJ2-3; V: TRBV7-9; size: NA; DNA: TGTGCCAGCAGCCCCCCCTCTAGCGGGGGGGTCAAAGATACGCAGTATTTT; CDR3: CASSPPSSGGVKDTQYF
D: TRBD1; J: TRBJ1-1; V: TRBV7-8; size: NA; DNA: TGTGCCAGCAGCTCAGCCGGACAGGGCCCTGAAGCTTTCTTT; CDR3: CASSSAGQGPEAFF
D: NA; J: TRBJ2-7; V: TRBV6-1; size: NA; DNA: TGTGCCGGGGGGAAAACCGGGCAGGGCGGGGACGAGCAGTACTTC; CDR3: CAGGKTGQGGDEQYF
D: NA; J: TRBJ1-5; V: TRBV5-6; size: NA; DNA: TGTGCCAGCAGCTTGGTCGGCGGGGATCAGCCCCAGCATTTT; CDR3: CASSLVGGDQPQHF
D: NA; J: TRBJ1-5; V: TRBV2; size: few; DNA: TGTGCCAGCAGGGCATCACCCCGGGGCAATCAGCCCCAGCATTTT; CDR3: CASRASPRGNQPQHF
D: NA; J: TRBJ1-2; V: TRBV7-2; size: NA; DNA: TGTGCCAGCAGCCTTCTTCTTGAGGGCTACACCTTC; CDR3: CASSLLLEGYTF
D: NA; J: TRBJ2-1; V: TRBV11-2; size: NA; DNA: TGTGCCAGCAGCTTAGTGAGGGGTTCTTACAATGAGCAGTTCTTC; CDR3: CASSLVRGSYNEQFF
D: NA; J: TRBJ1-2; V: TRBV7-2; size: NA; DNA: TGTGCCAGCAGCCCAAGGACAGCTCATTATGGCTACACCTTC; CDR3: CASSPRTAHYGYTF
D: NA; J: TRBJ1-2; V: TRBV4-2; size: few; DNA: TGTGCCAGCAGCCAAGATCAAAGCGTGAGGGGGTATGGCTACACCTTC; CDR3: CASSQDQSVRGYGYTF
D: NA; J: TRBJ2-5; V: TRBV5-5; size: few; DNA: TGTGCCAGCAACAAAGGGGTCCCGAGCTCGGAGACCCAGTACTTC; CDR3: CASNKGVPSSETQYF
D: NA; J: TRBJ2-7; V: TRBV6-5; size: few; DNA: TGTGCCAGCACCACCGACTTATACGAGCAGTACTTC; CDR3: CASTTDLYEQYF
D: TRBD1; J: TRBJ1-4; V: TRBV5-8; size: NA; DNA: TGTGCCAGCAGCTCGGGACAGCGGGTTGATGAAAAACTGTTTTTT; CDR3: CASSSGQRVDEKLFF
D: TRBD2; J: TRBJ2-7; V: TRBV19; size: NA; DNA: TGTGCCAGTAGACTAGCGGGGGAAACAATCTACGAGCAGTACTTC; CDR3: CASRLAGETIYEQYF
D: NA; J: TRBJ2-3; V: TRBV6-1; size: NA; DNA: TGTGCCAGCAGCGACCGGAGAACGCAGTATTTT; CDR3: CASSDRRTQYF
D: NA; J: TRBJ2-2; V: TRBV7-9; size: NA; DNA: TGTGCCAGCAGCTCATGGCCCTCCGCCGGGACCGGGGAGCTGTTTTTT; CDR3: CASSSWPSAGTGELFF
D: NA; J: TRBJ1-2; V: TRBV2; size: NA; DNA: TGTGCCAGCAGTGCAGCTAACTATGGCTACACCTTC; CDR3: CASSAANYGYTF